A selection of T cell receptor beta chains follows, all from one sample in a study of T cells in Graves' hyperthyroidism and ophthalmopathy. MiXCR was run by TCRdb on the multiplex PCR reads, yielding one entry per CDR3 protein. The sample holds about 160,000 distinct CDR3 sequences, approximately 9% seen once. The sample taken for sequencing was blood. Source of these receptors: a woman under 30 with Graves' hyperthyroidism that later progressed to Graves' ophthalmopathy. Both conserved end residues are part of each CDR3. The D gene is left open where the match is weak. Only part of the rows carry a size: once, few, many, or a class if the clone is expanded.

V gene	J gene	D gene	clone size	CDR3 DNA	CDR3 protein
TRBV7-2	TRBJ1-2	TRBD1	few	TGTGCCAGCAGCCCTAACCCGACAGGGGCCTCTAACTATGGCTACACCTTC	CASSPNPTGASNYGYTF
TRBV2	TRBJ2-3	TRBD1	many	TGTGCCAGCAGTGAAGGGACAGGGACAGCAGATACGCAGTATTTT	CASSEGTGTADTQYF
TRBV20-1	TRBJ1-1	TRBD1	many	TGCAGTGCTAGAGATTTGTTGGGGACAGGGGGCGCGGGGGCCACTGAAGCTTTCTTT	CSARDLLGTGGAGATEAFF
TRBV4-1	TRBJ2-3	TRBD2	few	TGCGCCAGCAGCCAAGATTTAGCGGGAGGGGACACAGATACGCAGTATTTT	CASSQDLAGGDTDTQYF
TRBV6-1	TRBJ2-3	-	many	TGTGCCAGCAGTGAAGCGGGGCGGGATACGCAGTATTTT	CASSEAGRDTQYF
TRBV13	TRBJ2-3	-	-	TGTGCCAGCAACTTTGATGGGGGGGCGGTCACAGATACGCAGTATTTT	CASNFDGGAVTDTQYF
TRBV18	TRBJ1-1	-	many	TGTGCCAGCTCACCCGACAGAGGTGACACTGAAGCTTTCTTT	CASSPDRGDTEAFF
TRBV7-9	TRBJ1-1	TRBD1	many	TGTGCCAGCAGCTTAGCTATCCACAGGGGGGTCGAGAACACTGAAGCTTTCTTT	CASSLAIHRGVENTEAFF
TRBV7-6	TRBJ2-3	-	many	TGTGCCAGCAGCTTAACATCAGTCTTGGATACGCAGTATTTT	CASSLTSVLDTQYF
TRBV19	TRBJ2-6	TRBD1	-	TGTGCCAGTAGTATAAGGGGACAGGGGCTCCGTGAGTCTTCTGGGGCCAACGTCCTGACTTTC	CASSIRGQGLRESSGANVLTF
TRBV7-2	TRBJ2-7	TRBD2	many	TGTGCCAGCAGCCCAAGAGCGGGAGGGGCGTACGAGCAGTACTTC	CASSPRAGGAYEQYF
TRBV5-8	TRBJ1-6	-	many	TGTGCCAGCAACAGTGTCATAGGGGTCCCTTCACCCCTCCACTTT	CASNSVIGVPSPLHF
TRBV2	TRBJ1-2	-	many	TGTGCCAGCAGTGCTGGCCACCAAAACTATGGCTACACCTTC	CASSAGHQNYGYTF
TRBV20-1	TRBJ2-7	-	many	TGCAGTGCTAGAGAATGGGACCGCCGACCTAACGAGCAGTACTTC	CSAREWDRRPNEQYF
TRBV6-1	TRBJ2-5	-	many	TGTGCCAGCAGTGGGTGGTACAGGGAACAGACCCAGTACTTC	CASSGWYREQTQYF
TRBV6-1	TRBJ2-5	TRBD2	many	TGTGCCAGCAGTTCTACCCGACTAGCCCAAGAGACCCAGTACTTC	CASSSTRLAQETQYF
TRBV30	TRBJ1-2	TRBD1	many	TGTGCCTGGAGGGGGACAGGAAAAAACTATGGCTACACCTTC	CAWRGTGKNYGYTF
TRBV10-3	TRBJ2-7	TRBD1	many	TGTGCCATCAGTGAGTCAGGGGGACAGGGGTTCGAGCAGTACTTC	CAISESGGQGFEQYF
TRBV29-1	TRBJ2-4	TRBD2	-	TGCAGCGCCCTGGGACTAGCGGGAGATATAGGATTAGCCAAAAACATTCAGTACTTC	CSALGLAGDIGLAKNIQYF
TRBV30	TRBJ1-1	-	many	TGTGCCTGGAAGGGGGGGAGGGAAGCTTTCTTT	CAWKGGREAFF
TRBV14	TRBJ1-6	-	many	TGTGCCAGCAGCCAATCTGGGGGGGCACCCCTCCACTTT	CASSQSGGAPLHF
TRBV6-1	TRBJ2-1	TRBD1	many	TGTGCCAGCAGTGAAATAGGACAGGCAAGCTCCTACAATGAGCAGTTCTTC	CASSEIGQASSYNEQFF
TRBV27	TRBJ2-3	TRBD1	many	TGTGCCAGCAGTACCAGGGGGCGCACAGATACGCAGTATTTT	CASSTRGRTDTQYF
TRBV5-4	TRBJ1-2	-	few	TGTGCCAGCAGCTTGGCCTGGCGGGGGGCGGAGGGCTACACCTTC	CASSLAWRGAEGYTF
TRBV5-4	TRBJ2-1	-	-	TGTGCCAGCAGCTTGAGTGGCGGGACGACCTACAATGAGCAGTTCTTC	CASSLSGGTTYNEQFF
TRBV19	TRBJ2-2	-	many	TGTGCCAGTAGTATGGCAGGGCCCGCCGGGGAGCTGTTTTTT	CASSMAGPAGELFF
TRBV19	TRBJ2-1	-	-	TGTGCCAGTAGTATAGGAAGCAACTCCGCGTTCTTC	CASSIGSNSAFF
TRBV7-9	TRBJ2-5	TRBD1	many	TGTGCCAGCAACCGACAGGGATCCCAAGAGACCCAGTACTTC	CASNRQGSQETQYF
TRBV4-1	TRBJ1-2	TRBD1	-	TGCGCCAGCAGCCAACCGACAGGGACGCAGAAGGGCTACACCTTC	CASSQPTGTQKGYTF
TRBV6-1	TRBJ2-2	-	many	TGTGCCAGCAGTTACTCCCGGAGGGTTATGGAAACCGGGGAGCTGTTTTTT	CASSYSRRVMETGELFF
TRBV4-1	TRBJ2-2	TRBD2	-	TGCGCCAGCAGCCAAGTAGCGGGGGGGAACACCGGGGAGCTGTTTTTT	CASSQVAGGNTGELFF
TRBV5-8	TRBJ2-1	TRBD1	many	TGTGCCAGCAGCGGGAGGACAGGGCGGAATGAGCAGTTCTTC	CASSGRTGRNEQFF
TRBV5-6	TRBJ1-6	-	many	TGTGCCAGCAGCGATTTGAGTAATTCACCCCTCCACTTT	CASSDLSNSPLHF
TRBV19	TRBJ2-2	TRBD1	many	TGTGCCAGTAGTAGTGCCGGGACAGGGTACGCCGGGGAGCTGTTTTTT	CASSSAGTGYAGELFF
TRBV11-2	TRBJ2-2	-	many	TGTGCCAGCAGCCCGACCGGGACGGCGAACACCGGGGAGCTGTTTTTT	CASSPTGTANTGELFF
TRBV20-1	TRBJ2-5	TRBD2	few	TGCAGTGCTAGAAGAGGGACTAGCGGGAGGGCCGGAGTGTTAGGAGAGACCCAGTACTTC	CSARRGTSGRAGVLGETQYF
TRBV12-3/TRBV12-4	TRBJ1-1	TRBD1	many	TGTGCCAGCGGGGGACAGGGGAGAGGGAACACTGAAGCTTTCTTT	CASGGQGRGNTEAFF
TRBV6-5	TRBJ1-4	-	many	TGTGCCAGCAGTTACTCGGGCAGGGGTAATGAAAAACTGTTTTTT	CASSYSGRGNEKLFF
TRBV20-1	TRBJ1-5	-	few	TGCAGTGCTAGAAGCAGGGTCAATCAGCCCCAGCATTTT	CSARSRVNQPQHF
TRBV5-1	TRBJ2-3	-	many	TGCGCCAGCAGCTTGGGTTACCTCACAGATACGCAGTATTTT	CASSLGYLTDTQYF
TRBV28	TRBJ2-7	-	many	TGTGCCAGCAGTCCACTGTCCCGTGTTACGTCCTACGAGCAGTACTTC	CASSPLSRVTSYEQYF
TRBV7-8	TRBJ1-5	-	many	TGTGCCAGCACGGCGGGGGGACATCAGCCCCAGCATTTT	CASTAGGHQPQHF
TRBV29-1	TRBJ2-7	-	few	TGCAGCGGGCTACAGGGCTTGAACGAGCAGTACTTC	CSGLQGLNEQYF
TRBV7-8	TRBJ1-3	-	many	TGTGCCAGCAGCTTGTTGGGTTATGGAAACACCATATATTTT	CASSLLGYGNTIYF
TRBV6-1	TRBJ2-7	-	few	TGTGCCAGCAGCCTTACAACGCTCCGGGGGCTCTACGGGCAGTACTTC	CASSLTTLRGLYGQYF
TRBV5-1	TRBJ2-7	-	many	TGCGCCAGCAGCTACACAGGATCAGAGAACCACGAGCAGTACTTC	CASSYTGSENHEQYF
TRBV7-8	TRBJ2-1	-	many	TGTGCCAGCAGCTTCGGACCCGCTTGGAATGAGCAGTTCTTC	CASSFGPAWNEQFF
TRBV20-1	TRBJ2-1	TRBD2	few	TGCAGTGCGATAGCGGGGGGAAGGGGCAATGAGCAGTTCTTC	CSAIAGGRGNEQFF
TRBV12-3/TRBV12-4	TRBJ1-4	-	many	TGTGCCAGCAGTCCCGGAGTACCCGTTAATGAAAAACTGTTTTTT	CASSPGVPVNEKLFF
TRBV19	TRBJ2-1	TRBD2	few	TGTGCCAGTACCGCGCCAGGGGTAGCGGGGACCTACAATGAGCAGTTCTTC	CASTAPGVAGTYNEQFF
TRBV20-1	TRBJ1-2	-	-	TGCAGTGCCGGCGGGGCCGGCTCTTTTTATGGCTACACCTTC	CSAGGAGSFYGYTF
TRBV7-3	TRBJ2-3	TRBD2	many	TGTGCCAGCAGCATCATCCCGGGACTAGCGGACACAGATACGCAGTATTTT	CASSIIPGLADTDTQYF
TRBV18	TRBJ1-6	-	-	TGTGCCAGCTCTTCGGGACAAGTTTCACCCCTCCACTTT	CASSSGQVSPLHF
TRBV28	TRBJ1-5	-	many	TGTGCCAGCAGTTTACTCTGGGGGGTTTCCAATCAGCCCCAGCATTTT	CASSLLWGVSNQPQHF
TRBV15	TRBJ1-2	-	many	TGTGCCACCAGCAGAGTGTCGAACTATGGCTACACCTTC	CATSRVSNYGYTF